A single sample is the source of the 24 T cell receptor beta chains below, sequenced in a study of T-cell memory formation after mild COVID-19. TCRdb passed the 5' RACE reads through MiXCR, listing each CDR3 protein once. This table holds over 120,000 distinct CDR3 sequences, almost 25% found once. Sequencing was performed on PBMCs or a T cell subset sorted from them (not recorded which). These receptors were collected from an adult woman who had mild COVID-19 (a few samples of this study predate the infection). Cell type and time point are not known.

The sample holds a few counts of this clonotype. DNA for the CDR3: TGTGCCATCAGTGGGGGACAGGTACCTAACTATGGCTACACCTTC. It yields the protein CAISGGQVPNYGYTF. The V and J genes are TRBV10-3 and TRBJ1-2; 8 bases are shared with TRBD1. Per germline, CDR1 ENHRY and CDR2 SYGVKD. V trimming: 4 bases; J trimming: 0 bases; junction bases outside the gene matches: 4. This CDR3 is built from 15 residues.

The chain is built from TRBV2 and TRBJ1-1; D possibly corresponds to TRBD1 (5 bases). V shed 6 bases and J shed 4 bases, with 9 bases lying between them. CDR3 length equals 12 residues. The germline V gene has CDR1 SNHLY and CDR2 FYNNEI. CDR3 in amino acids: CASRGTGTEAFF. The CDR3 region has the DNA TGTGCCAGCAGGGGGACGGGCACTGAAGCTTTCTTT. The full variable domain, its missing parts supplied by reference TRBV2 and TRBJ1-1, is EPEVTQTPSHQVTQMGQEVILRCVPISNHLYFYWYRQILGQKVEFLVSFYNNEISEKSEIFDDQFSVERPDGSNFTLKIRSTKLEDSAMYFCASRGTGTEAFFGQGTRLTVV.

This clonotype was seen a few times. The chain links TRBV27 to TRBJ1-1; a weak D match, TRBD1 (5 bases). Germline-derived CDR1 and CDR2 are MNHEY and SMNVEV (reference sequence). Trimming took off 5 bases at V and 3 bases at J, with 13 bases between the two ends. The CDR3 spans 14 residues. CDR3 nucleotide sequence: TGTGCCAGCAGTCCGACAGCAGCGTACACTGAAGCTTTCTTT. Translating it yields CASSPTAAYTEAFF.

This chain links TRBV7-2 with TRBJ2-1, with 7 bases fitting TRBD2. This CDR3 is built from 18 residues. Per germline, CDR1 SGHTA and CDR2 FQGNSA. J was trimmed by 1 base and V by 0 bases; bases with no gene match: 9. The chain's CDR3 is CASSLAPHSGWSYNEQFF. Written as DNA, the CDR3 is TGTGCCAGCAGCTTAGCGCCCCATAGCGGGTGGTCCTACAATGAGCAGTTCTTC.

This clonotype was observed a few times. The chain links TRBV12-3 or TRBV12-4 to TRBJ1-1; a weak D match, TRBD1 (5 bases). The CDR3 length is 15 residues. V dropped 2 bases and J dropped 0 bases, with 10 bases sitting between them. The CDR3 region is CASSLYRTLNTEAFF. CDR3 sequence (DNA): TGTGCCAGCAGTTTATACAGGACGTTGAACACTGAAGCTTTCTTT.

This clonotype was observed a handful of times. This chain joins TRBV7-2 and TRBJ2-7; no clear D. Germline-derived CDR1 and CDR2 are SGHTA and FQGNSA. The CDR3 consists of 13 residues. Trimming took 3 bases from V and 3 from J, leaving 9 bases between them. CDR3 in amino acids: CASSFTLNYEQYF. The CDR3 nucleotides read TGTGCCAGCAGCTTTACTCTCAACTACGAGCAGTACTTC.

The chain recombines TRBV6-1 with TRBJ1-5; the D is unclear. The CDR3 length is 14 residues. V dropped 2 bases and J dropped 11 bases, with 16 bases sitting between them. Germline CDR1 reads MNHNS; CDR2 reads SASEGT. CDR3 sequence reads: CASSEYGEEMAQHF. The DNA for the CDR3 is TGTGCCAGCAGTGAATATGGGGAGGAGATGGCCCAGCATTTT.

The chain carries TRBV7-2 and TRBJ2-5; the D is unclear. This CDR3 is 14 amino acids long. Germline V gene data show CDR1 as SGHTA and CDR2 as FQGNSA. The germline V and J ends were trimmed by 0 bases and 5 bases, with 10 bases remaining between them. CDR3 region: CASSLARAGETQYF. DNA for the CDR3: TGTGCCAGCAGCTTAGCAAGAGCAGGCGAGACCCAGTACTTC.

The J gene is TRBJ1-5, the V gene TRBV19; D is ambiguous. The V end lost 1 base, the J end lost 2 bases, and 18 bases lay between the germline ends. The CDR3 has 18 residues. CDR1 and CDR2 from the germline V gene are LNHDA and SQIVND (reference sequence). CDR3 DNA sequence: TGTGCCAGTAGTATAGCTGACGGGGTACCTGAGGGCAATCAGCCCCAGCATTTT. Its protein is CASSIADGVPEGNQPQHF.

The V and J genes are TRBV29-1 and TRBJ2-7; D is unclear. Germline V CDR1 and CDR2: SQVTM, ANQGSEA. The germline V and J ends were trimmed by 0 bases and 3 bases, with 6 bases remaining between them. The CDR3 covers 12 residues. The CDR3 sequence: CSVEDAGYEQYF. CDR3 coding DNA: TGCAGCGTTGAAGACGCCGGCTACGAGCAGTACTTC.

The V call is TRBV4-1, the J call TRBJ2-1; D possibly matches TRBD1 or TRBD2 (5 bases each). Trimming stripped 0 bases from V and 6 bases from J, with 15 bases between. Germline loops: CDR1 MGHRA, CDR2 YSYEKL. The CDR3 has 16 residues. Written as DNA, the CDR3 is TGCGCCAGCAGCCAAGAAGGGGACGTCCCGAGCAATGAGCAGTTCTTC. Translating it yields CASSQEGDVPSNEQFF.

This chain joins TRBV20-1 and TRBJ2-1; maybe TRBD2 (6 bases). The V end lost 1 base, the J end lost 7 bases, and 11 bases lay between the germline ends. The germline gives CDR1 DFQATT, CDR2 SNEGSKA (reference sequence). This CDR3 region has 13 residues. CDR3 bases: TGCAGTGCTAGAGCGGACGGGAGTAATGAGCAGTTCTTC. Protein: CSARADGSNEQFF.

This rearrangement joins TRBV4-1 to TRBJ2-7; the D gene is possibly TRBD2 (5 bases). Germline loops: CDR1 MGHRA, CDR2 YSYEKL. CDR3 length: 12 amino acids. Trimming removed 4 bases from V and 7 bases from J, with 11 bases in between. The CDR3 region is CASSLIPGEQYF. The CDR3 coding sequence is TGCGCCAGCAGCCTCATCCCGGGGGAGCAGTACTTC.

This rearrangement joins TRBV6-5 to TRBJ2-7; tentatively, D is TRBD2 (5 bases). Per germline, CDR1 MNHEY and CDR2 SVGAGI. The CDR3 runs 12 residues. Trimming removed 6 bases at V and 0 bases at J, with 6 bases between. The CDR3 DNA sequence: TGTGCCAGCAGGGGGAGCTCCTACGAGCAGTACTTC. It codes for CASRGSSYEQYF.

As DNA, the CDR3 is TGCGCCAGCAGCCAAGCCGGTTTCGAGCAGTACTTC. This sequence encodes CASSQAGFEQYF. The chain links TRBV4-1 to TRBJ2-7; D is ambiguous. In germline, CDR1 is MGHRA, CDR2 YSYEKL. The ends were cut back, 1 base at V and 6 bases at J, with 7 bases in the middle. The CDR3 covers 12 residues.

This chain links TRBV7-2 with TRBJ2-2; the D is unclear. CDR1 and CDR2 from the germline V gene are SGHTA and FQGNSA. This CDR3 contains 13 residues. V was pared by 9 bases and J by 4 bases, with 12 bases between. CDR3 DNA sequence: TGTGCCAGGGCAGTTTCCTCCACCGGGGAGCTGTTTTTT. This translates into CARAVSSTGELFF.

The sample holds a few counts of this clonotype. The chain links TRBV7-8 to TRBJ2-1, with a possible D match to TRBD2 (6 bases). In germline, CDR1 is SGHVS, CDR2 FQNEAQ. Trimming cost V 5 bases and J 4 bases, with 12 bases left between them. This CDR3 has 14 amino acids. The CDR3 region is CASSPPGEYNEQFF. As DNA, the CDR3 is TGTGCCAGCAGCCCCCCGGGGGAATACAATGAGCAGTTCTTC. The full variable domain, rest sourced from reference TRBV7-8 and TRBJ2-1, is GAGVSQSPRYKVAKRGQDVALRCDPISGHVSLFWYQQALGQGPEFLTYFQNEAQLDKSGLPSDRFFAERPEGSVSTLKIQRTQQEDSAVYLCASSPPGEYNEQFFGPGTRLTVL.

This chain's CDR3 is CASSSTPGTIYGYTF. The CDR3 DNA sequence: TGCGCCAGCAGCAGCACTCCCGGGACTATCTATGGCTACACCTTC. V is TRBV4-3 and J is TRBJ1-2, with D possibly matching TRBD1 (5 bases). The CDR3 length is 15 residues. Trimming shortened V by 5 bases and J by 4 bases, and 17 bases separated the two germline ends. Germline loops: CDR1 LGHNA, CDR2 YSLEER.

The rearrangement links TRBV27 to TRBJ2-3, with TRBD2 matching 13 bases. Germline CDR1 is MNHEY and CDR2 is SMNVEV (reference sequence). Trimming removed 3 bases from V and 2 bases from J; junction bases left unmatched: 5. The CDR3 is 17 amino acids. The CDR3, as DNA: TGTGCCAGCAGTTTGGAGGGACTAGCGGGATCCACAGATACGCAGTATTTT. It encodes CASSLEGLAGSTDTQYF.

CDR3 nucleotides: TGCGCCAGCAGCCCACGGGGGACTAGCGACGAGCAGTACTTC. As protein: CASSPRGTSDEQYF. The gene calls are TRBV4-1 and TRBJ2-7; 10 bases fit TRBD2. This CDR3 has 14 residues. V trimming: 4 bases; J trimming: 5 bases; junction bases outside the gene matches: 5. Germline CDR1 is MGHRA and CDR2 is YSYEKL.

This clonotype was found a few times. V is TRBV4-3 and J is TRBJ2-3, with TRBD1 identical over 10 bases. Germline CDR1 and CDR2: LGHNA and YSLEER. Losses at the gene ends were 1 base for V and 3 bases for J; bases not matched to a gene: 4. The CDR3 covers 16 residues. The CDR3 reads CASSQVRDRGTDTQYF. For the CDR3, the DNA is TGCGCCAGCAGCCAAGTCCGGGACAGGGGAACAGATACGCAGTATTTT.

The sample holds a few counts of this clonotype. The chain links TRBV6-2 or TRBV6-3 to TRBJ2-7, with D maybe TRBD2 (6 bases). The V gene's germline CDR1 is MNHEY and CDR2 SVGEGT. This CDR3 has 14 residues. V shed 5 bases and J shed 2 bases, with 13 bases lying between them. This CDR3 reads CASSTSLFTYEQYF. CDR3 DNA sequence: TGTGCCAGCAGTACTAGCCTGTTCACCTACGAGCAGTACTTC.

The V call is TRBV5-1, the J call TRBJ2-2; TRBD2 might be the D (5 bases). V gave up 0 bases and J gave up 7 bases, with 13 bases separating them. Looked up from germline, CDR1 is SGHRS and CDR2 is YFSETQ. The CDR3 runs 15 residues. DNA of the CDR3: TGCGCCAGCAGCTTGGGATTCGAGGGCCGCGGGGAGCTGTTTTTT. Translated: CASSLGFEGRGELFF.

In this sample, this clonotype turned up once. CDR3 sequence (DNA): TGTGCCAGCAGCCCCCTGGGTTCTGGAAGGACCCAGTACTTC. It encodes CASSPLGSGRTQYF. The V call is TRBV6-2 or TRBV6-3, the J call TRBJ2-5; D is ambiguous. Germline assignment: CDR1 MNHEY and CDR2 SVGEGT. Trimming shortened V by 6 bases and J by 7 bases, and 18 bases separated the two germline ends. This CDR3 has 14 amino acids.